This T cell receptor (beta chain) is from a study of blood T cell repertoires in COVID-19. Study in general: Samples came from the United States, Italy and Spain, spanning acute and convalescent COVID-19. Nucleic acid was either cDNA or gDNA, and it came from T cells, B-cell-depleted T cells, or PBMCs.

CDR3 length equals 15 residues. The V and J ends lost 1 base and 1 base respectively, with 10 bases between them. The germline CDR1 and CDR2 sequences are KGHSH and LQKENI. Study processing details: It was from reference gene primer amplification that nucleated cell counts were estimated. TCRdb's table, derived via immunoSEQ multiplex PCR, lists solely in-frame clones and lacks some. V and J calls and clone size are given by that table; D and trimming were obtained from the DNA. The data show tens of thousands of clones, roughly 89% seen once. A Seattle source enrolled patients during active infection and followed them longitudinally. This clone occurred once.

This clonotype originated in a woman in her sixties with COVID-19, enrolled during active disease. The sequenced sample consisted of peripheral blood. The V call is TRBV18, the J call TRBJ2-5; a possible D gene is TRBD1 (5 bases). The CDR3 loop reads CASSPLRGSQETQYF. CDR3 bases: TGTGCCAGCTCACCACTTAGGGGCAGCCAAGAGACCCAGTACTTC.